This T cell receptor beta chain was documented in a study of shared clonotypes between healthy human individuals. Study in general: Contributing individuals were a couple of females and three males aged 18 to 49.

The data were produced by immunoSEQ multiplex PCR, yet TCRdb's version contains in-frame clones alone and is incomplete. Among some 2,100,000 clones listed, around 93% were seen once. The CDR3 has 16 residues. Germline loops: CDR1 MGHRA, CDR2 YSYEKL. V lost 2 bases and J lost 2, with 13 bases in between. General study findings and limits: The study's rarefaction showed incomplete sorted-subset sequencing despite large depth. Naive subsets typically showed greater estimated richness than memory subsets.

Turning to this clone: No antigen is known for it.

Terminally differentiated effector memory CD45RA+ cells were excluded from the naive CD8 cells, which were CD45RO-negative and positively selected for CCR7. All the donors were Caucasian adults who lived in Nashville, Tennessee. The chain combines TRBV4-1 with TRBJ2-1, with D perhaps given as TRBD1 or TRBD2 (5 bases each). The sequenced material came from naive CD8+ T cells from PBMCs. The TCR originated in a man aged 18 to 35 in good health. Some clones in this sample may be carry-over from other donors' samples. The CDR3 DNA follows: TGCGCCAGCAGCCAATTGGTACGGGGACCCTACAATGAGCAGTTCTTC. Residues: CASSQLVRGPYNEQFF.